These 8 T cell receptor beta chains originate from one sample sequenced in a study of response to subunit inactivated influenza vaccine (dated by TCRdb to 2017 to 2018). Receptor amplification or capture employed RT-PCR. The run used an Illumina HiSeq 2500. In TCRdb, the public reads were trimmed at Q25 with fastp and aligned with MiXCR, with productive beta chains retained. Entries that share a CDR3 protein sequence are merged under the most common genes and DNA. A total of 700,000 to 900,000 distinct CDR3 sequences appear in this sample, approximately 22% of them only once. The ten largest clonotypes hold about 9.4% of the sample. The sample consisted of PBMCs from blood, taken 5 days after vaccination. Receptors originate from a man in his fifties who received an inactivated influenza vaccine. Donor details come from another sample of the same person, matched by shared clones.

The rearrangement uses TRBV27 and TRBJ1-6; a weak D match, TRBD1 (5 bases). V lost 8 bases and J lost 8, with 19 bases in between. Germline lookup yields CDR1 MNHEY and CDR2 SMNVEV (reference sequence). The CDR3 has 15 amino acids. The CDR3 DNA sequence: TGTGCCAGCCAATCGGGGCCATCGCCGGATTCACCCCTCCACTTT. Translated, it gives CASQSGPSPDSPLHF.

The rearrangement joins TRBV15 to TRBJ1-6; possible D gene TRBD1, 6 bases. Germline V gene sequence: CDR1 LNHNV, CDR2 YYDKDF (reference sequence). The CDR3 is 16 amino acids. V lost 1 base, J lost 5 bases, and 12 bases lay in between. CDR3 DNA: TGTGCCACCAGCAGAGCTGCTACAGGGAATAATTCACCCCTCCACTTT. Its translation is CATSRAATGNNSPLHF.

CDR3 in amino acids: CASSYPPGVNTEAFF. CDR3 DNA sequence: TGTGCCAGCAGCTACCCCCCGGGGGTGAACACTGAAGCTTTCTTT. The rearrangement links TRBV12-3 or TRBV12-4 to TRBJ1-1; a possible D gene is TRBD1 (5 bases). The CDR3 totals 15 residues. V gave up 6 bases and J gave up 0 bases, with 14 bases separating them.

This clonotype was recorded a few times. This rearrangement joins TRBV12-3 or TRBV12-4 to TRBJ1-1; D may be TRBD1 (5 bases). This CDR3 has 13 amino acids. The V and J ends lost 3 bases and 7 bases respectively, with 12 bases between them. In DNA, the CDR3 is TGTGCCAGCAGTTTCGGGACCTCTCGTGAAGCTTTCTTT. Amino acid sequence: CASSFGTSREAFF.

In its sample, this clonotype was seen many times. The chain joins TRBV29-1 to TRBJ2-5; D is possibly TRBD1 (6 bases). Germline V gene sequence: CDR1 SQVTM, CDR2 ANQGSEA. The V and J ends lost 5 bases and 3 bases respectively, with 10 bases between them. The CDR3 spans 12 residues. The CDR3 sequence is CSVSRQEETQYF. The DNA of the CDR3 is TGCAGCGTTAGTCGACAGGAAGAGACCCAGTACTTC.

In DNA, the CDR3 is TGTGCCAGCAGCCTCGGACAGCAGCTATACAATGAGCAGTTCTTC. Translated: CASSLGQQLYNEQFF. The chain links TRBV5-6 to TRBJ2-1; tentative D call: TRBD1 (6 bases). The V end lost 4 bases, the J end lost 4 bases, and 15 bases lay between the germline ends. The germline CDR1 and CDR2 sequences are SGHDT and YYEEEE. The CDR3 is 15 residues long.

The chain has TRBV5-1 and TRBJ2-7; no definite D call. Germline values: CDR1 SGHRS, CDR2 YFSETQ. The CDR3 contains 12 residues. V dropped 4 bases and J dropped 3 bases, with 8 bases sitting between them. The CDR3 region has the DNA TGCGCCAGCAGCGCCAATTTCTACGAGCAGTACTTC. Its protein product is CASSANFYEQYF.

A word on this clonotype: One end of the junction fails to match germline, which may point to a read error. The chain carries TRBV29-1 and TRBJ2-5; weak D call: TRBD2 (6 bases). The CDR3 is 10 amino acids. Germline loops: CDR1 SQVTM, CDR2 ANQGSEA. Here the CDR3 reads CSVAGLATGF. The CDR3 DNA follows: TGCAGCGTTGCTGGGCTAGCGACTGGGTTC.